This passage covers 4 T cell receptor beta chains from one sample sequenced in a study of PD-L1 blockade in urothelial cancer. Libraries were prepared by immunoSEQ multiplex PCR; TCRdb keeps only in-frame clonotypes and omits some of them. The sample has more than 95,000 clones, around 88% seen once. Time point given: peripheral blood 6 weeks after treatment start. The sample consisted of PBMCs, taken around atezolizumab (anti-PD-L1) treatment. Source of these receptors: a man aged 45-60 years with urothelial cancer.

This chain links TRBV9 with TRBJ2-3, with 9 bases matching TRBD2. V shed 3 bases, J shed 6 bases, and the junction held 11 bases outside the gene matches. Germline CDR1 is SGDLS and CDR2 is YYNGEE. This CDR3 comprises 16 residues. The CDR3 DNA is TGTGCCAGCAGCGGGGGGACTAGCCCTGGACTGGATACGCAGTATTTT. Protein: CASSGGTSPGLDTQYF.

The chain employs TRBV4-2 and TRBJ1-1; perhaps TRBD1 as D (5 bases). The length of the CDR3 is 14 residues. With 3 bases removed from V and 4 bases from J, the gap between germline ends came to 12 bases. Germline loops: CDR1 LGHNA, CDR2 YNFKEQ. CDR3 loop: CASSQQGMGTEAFF. The CDR3, as DNA: TGTGCCAGCAGCCAGCAGGGTATGGGCACTGAAGCTTTCTTT.

The DNA for the CDR3 is TGTGCCATCAGTGAGGGACTGATGAACACTGAAGCTTTCTTT. Protein product: CAISEGLMNTEAFF. The V gene is TRBV10-3, the J gene TRBJ1-1; D remains unclear. This CDR3 is 14 amino acids long. Germline assignment: CDR1 ENHRY and CDR2 SYGVKD. Trimming pared 2 bases from V and 0 bases from J, leaving 7 bases between.

This clone was counted once. The V gene is TRBV30, the J gene TRBJ2-3; D might be TRBD2 (6 bases). The V gene lost 5 bases and the J gene lost 7 bases, with 16 bases spanning the gap. CDR1 and CDR2 from the germline V gene are GTSNPN and SVGIG (reference sequence). The CDR3 totals 13 residues. Here the CDR3 reads CAWRLAIVNTQYF. For the CDR3, the DNA is TGTGCCTGGCGTCTAGCGATAGTGAATACGCAGTATTTT.